This entry concerns a single T cell receptor (beta chain). With 4 bases removed from V and 3 bases from J, the gap between germline ends came to 18 bases. This CDR3 region has 16 residues. Germline CDR1 reads KGHSH; CDR2 reads LQKENI. The sample originates from a study of blood T cell repertoires in COVID-19. Generated by immunoSEQ multiplex PCR, the TCRdb table keeps only in-frame clones and is missing some. The data show roughly 300,000 clones, with about 83% seen just once and around 1.6% held by the top ten. The V gene is TRBV18, the J gene TRBJ1-2; D is possibly TRBD1 (5 bases). Source material: peripheral blood. The source is a woman aged 50 to 60 with acute or convalescent COVID-19. The CDR3 loop is CASSLLIPGGDYGYTF. CDR3 DNA: TGTGCCAGCTCACTTCTCATCCCCGGGGGAGACTATGGCTACACCTTC.